Here is one T cell receptor beta chain with its context. The data stem from a study of cytotoxic CD8 clonotypes in ibrutinib-treated CLL. The germline V gene encodes CDR1 MNHEY and CDR2 SMNVEV (reference sequence). Trimming cost V 6 bases and J 7 bases; bases outside gene matches: 12. This CDR3 contains 15 residues. Clones were read by immunoSEQ multiplex PCR, and TCRdb kept only the in-frame ones, dropping some. The table includes 53,000 or so clones, around 52% detected once. This specimen consisted of PBMCs, obtained at disease progression, from a patient treated with ibrutinib. The rearrangement joins TRBV27 to TRBJ2-3; the match to TRBD2 covers 8 bases. The receptor comes from a human donor with chronic lymphocytic leukemia. The DNA of the CDR3 is TGTGCCAGCAGCCCATCGGGAGGGGGAGCTAATACGCAGTATTTT. Encoded protein: CASSPSGGGANTQYF.